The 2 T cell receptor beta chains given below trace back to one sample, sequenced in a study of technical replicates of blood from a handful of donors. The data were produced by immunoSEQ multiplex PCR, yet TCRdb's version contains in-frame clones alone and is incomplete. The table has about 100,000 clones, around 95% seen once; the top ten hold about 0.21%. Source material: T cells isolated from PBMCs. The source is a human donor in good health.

In nucleotides, the CDR3 is TGTGCCAGTAGTATATCCCCTAGCGGGAGGGCCGCCGTCGAGACCCAGTACTTC. This encodes CASSISPSGRAAVETQYF. The rearrangement links TRBV19 to TRBJ2-5; 12 bases agree with TRBD2. The trim removed 2 bases at V and 5 bases at J, leaving 12 bases unmatched. The CDR3 loop spans 18 amino acids. Germline V gene sequence: CDR1 LNHDA, CDR2 SQIVND (reference sequence).

The CDR3 region has the DNA TGTGCCAGCAGCCAATTACTCCGGACAGGGGCTAATACTGAAGCTTTCTTT. This translates into CASSQLLRTGANTEAFF. The chain carries TRBV4-2 and TRBJ1-1, with 9 bases identical to TRBD1. Looked up from germline, CDR1 is LGHNA and CDR2 is YNFKEQ. Germline trimming cut 2 bases from V and 5 bases from J; bases unmatched to any gene: 12. This CDR3 contains 17 residues.